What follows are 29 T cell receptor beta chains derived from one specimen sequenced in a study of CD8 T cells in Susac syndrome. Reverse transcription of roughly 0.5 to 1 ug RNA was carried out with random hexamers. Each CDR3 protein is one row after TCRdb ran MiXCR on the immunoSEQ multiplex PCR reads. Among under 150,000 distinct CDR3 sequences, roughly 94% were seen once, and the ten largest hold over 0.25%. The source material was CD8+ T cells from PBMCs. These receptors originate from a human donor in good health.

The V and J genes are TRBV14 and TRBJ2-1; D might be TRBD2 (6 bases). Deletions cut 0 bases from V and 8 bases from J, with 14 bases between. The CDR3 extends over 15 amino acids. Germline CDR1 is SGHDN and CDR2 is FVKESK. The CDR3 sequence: CASSQEWGPGDEQFF. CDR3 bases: TGTGCCAGCAGCCAAGAGTGGGGCCCGGGGGATGAGCAGTTCTTC.

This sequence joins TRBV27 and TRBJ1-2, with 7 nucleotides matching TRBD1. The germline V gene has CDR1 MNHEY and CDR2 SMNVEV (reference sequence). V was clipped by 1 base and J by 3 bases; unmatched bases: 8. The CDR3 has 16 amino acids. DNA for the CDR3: TGTGCCAGCAGTTTATGGGGCAGGGGGGAATACTATGGCTACACCTTC. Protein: CASSLWGRGEYYGYTF.

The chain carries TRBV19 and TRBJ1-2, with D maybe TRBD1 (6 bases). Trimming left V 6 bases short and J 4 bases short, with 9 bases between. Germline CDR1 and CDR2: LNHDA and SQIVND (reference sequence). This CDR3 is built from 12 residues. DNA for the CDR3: TGTGCCAGTAGCCAGGGGCCCTATGGCTACACCTTC. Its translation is CASSQGPYGYTF.

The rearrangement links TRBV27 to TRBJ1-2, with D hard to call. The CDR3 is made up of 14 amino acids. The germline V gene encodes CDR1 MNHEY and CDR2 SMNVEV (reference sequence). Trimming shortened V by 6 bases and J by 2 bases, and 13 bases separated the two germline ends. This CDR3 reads CASSKLDGNYGYTF. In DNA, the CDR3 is TGTGCCAGCAGCAAGCTAGACGGAAACTATGGCTACACCTTC.

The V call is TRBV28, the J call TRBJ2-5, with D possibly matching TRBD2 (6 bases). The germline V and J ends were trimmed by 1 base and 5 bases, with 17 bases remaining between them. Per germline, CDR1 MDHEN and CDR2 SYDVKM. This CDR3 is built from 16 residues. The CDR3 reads CASSLSAGRGEETQYF. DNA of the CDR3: TGTGCCAGCAGTTTATCTGCGGGACGCGGGGAGGAGACCCAGTACTTC.

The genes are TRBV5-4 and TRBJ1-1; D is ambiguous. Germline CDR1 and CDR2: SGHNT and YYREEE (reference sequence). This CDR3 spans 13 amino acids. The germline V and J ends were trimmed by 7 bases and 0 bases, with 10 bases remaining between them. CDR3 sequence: CASGDKMNTEAFF. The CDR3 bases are TGTGCCAGCGGTGACAAGATGAACACTGAAGCTTTCTTT.

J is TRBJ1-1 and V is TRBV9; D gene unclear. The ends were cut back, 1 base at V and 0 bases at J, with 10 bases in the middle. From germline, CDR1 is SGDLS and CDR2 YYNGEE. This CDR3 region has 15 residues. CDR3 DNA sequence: TGTGCCAGCAGCGTACTGAATGGGATGAACACTGAAGCTTTCTTT. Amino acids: CASSVLNGMNTEAFF.

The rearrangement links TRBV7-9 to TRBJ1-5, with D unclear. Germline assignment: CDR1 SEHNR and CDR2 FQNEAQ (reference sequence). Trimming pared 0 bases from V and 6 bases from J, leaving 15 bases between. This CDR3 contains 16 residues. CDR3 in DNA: TGTGCCAGCAGCTTAGCCGGGGAGGGTCGCGGTCAGCCCCAGCATTTT. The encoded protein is CASSLAGEGRGQPQHF. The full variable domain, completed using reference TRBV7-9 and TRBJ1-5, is DTGVSQNPRHKITKRGQNVTFRCDPISEHNRLYWYRQTLGQGPEFLTYFQNEAQLEKSRLLSDRFSAERPKGSFSTLEIQRTEQGDSAMYLCASSLAGEGRGQPQHFGDGTRLSIL.

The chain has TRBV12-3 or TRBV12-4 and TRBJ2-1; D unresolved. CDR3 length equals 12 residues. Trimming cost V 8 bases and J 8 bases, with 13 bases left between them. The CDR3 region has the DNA TGTGCCAGCTGGGTGAATATAGATGAGCAGTTCTTC. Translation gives CASWVNIDEQFF.

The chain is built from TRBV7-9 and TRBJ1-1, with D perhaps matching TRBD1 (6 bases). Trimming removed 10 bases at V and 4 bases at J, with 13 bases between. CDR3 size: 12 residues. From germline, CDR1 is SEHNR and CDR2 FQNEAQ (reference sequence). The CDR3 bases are TGTGCCATCCTACAGGGCCCCACTGAAGCTTTCTTT. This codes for CAILQGPTEAFF.

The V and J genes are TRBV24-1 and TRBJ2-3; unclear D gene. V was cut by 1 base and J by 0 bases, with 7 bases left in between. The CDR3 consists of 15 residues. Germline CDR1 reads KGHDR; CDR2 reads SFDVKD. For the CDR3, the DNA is TGTGCCACCAGTGATTTAGTGGGGAGCACAGATACGCAGTATTTT. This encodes CATSDLVGSTDTQYF.

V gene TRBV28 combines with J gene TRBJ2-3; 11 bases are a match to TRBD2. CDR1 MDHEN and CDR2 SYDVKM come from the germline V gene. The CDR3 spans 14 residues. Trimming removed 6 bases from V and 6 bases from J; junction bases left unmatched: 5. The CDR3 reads CASSYLAGGDTQYF. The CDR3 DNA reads TGTGCCAGCAGCTACCTAGCGGGAGGTGATACGCAGTATTTT.

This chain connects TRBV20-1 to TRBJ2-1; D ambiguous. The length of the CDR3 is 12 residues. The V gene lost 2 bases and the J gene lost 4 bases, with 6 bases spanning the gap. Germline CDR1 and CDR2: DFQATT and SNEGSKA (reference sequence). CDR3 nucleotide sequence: TGCAGTGCTAGACCTGAGTACAATGAGCAGTTCTTC. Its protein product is CSARPEYNEQFF.

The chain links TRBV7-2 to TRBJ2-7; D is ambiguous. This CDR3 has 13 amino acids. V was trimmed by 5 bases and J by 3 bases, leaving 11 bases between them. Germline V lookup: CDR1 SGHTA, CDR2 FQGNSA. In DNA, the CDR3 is TGTGCCAGCAGCCCGACTCTACTCTACGAGCAGTACTTC. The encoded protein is CASSPTLLYEQYF.

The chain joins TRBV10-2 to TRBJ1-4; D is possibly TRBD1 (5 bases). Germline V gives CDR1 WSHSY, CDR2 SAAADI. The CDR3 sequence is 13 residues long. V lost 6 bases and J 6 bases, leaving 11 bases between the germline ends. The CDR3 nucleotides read TGCGCCAGCAGGGGCAGGGAGGATGAAAAACTGTTTTTT. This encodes CASRGREDEKLFF.

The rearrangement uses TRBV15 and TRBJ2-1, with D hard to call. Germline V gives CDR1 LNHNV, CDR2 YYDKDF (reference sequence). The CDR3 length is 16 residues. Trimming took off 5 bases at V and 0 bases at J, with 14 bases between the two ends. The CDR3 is CATSHYVSASYNEQFF. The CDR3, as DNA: TGTGCCACCAGCCACTACGTAAGCGCCTCCTACAATGAGCAGTTCTTC.

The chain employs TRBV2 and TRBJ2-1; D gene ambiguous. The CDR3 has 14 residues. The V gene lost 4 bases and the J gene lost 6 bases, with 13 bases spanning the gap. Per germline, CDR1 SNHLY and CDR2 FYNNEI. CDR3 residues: CASSADITGNEQFF. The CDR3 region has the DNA TGTGCCAGCAGTGCAGACATAACGGGCAATGAGCAGTTCTTC.

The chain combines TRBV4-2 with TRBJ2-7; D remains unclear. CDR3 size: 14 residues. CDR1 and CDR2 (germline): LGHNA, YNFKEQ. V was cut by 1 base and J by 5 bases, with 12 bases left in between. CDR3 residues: CASSQVAGSDEQYF. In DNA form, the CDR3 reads TGTGCCAGCAGCCAAGTCGCAGGCAGCGACGAGCAGTACTTC.

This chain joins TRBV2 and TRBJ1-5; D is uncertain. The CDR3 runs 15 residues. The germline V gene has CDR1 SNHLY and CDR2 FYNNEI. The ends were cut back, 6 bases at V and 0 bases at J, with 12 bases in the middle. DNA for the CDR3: TGTGCCAGCAGCGAGGGAACCTATAGCAATCAGCCCCAGCATTTT. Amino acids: CASSEGTYSNQPQHF.

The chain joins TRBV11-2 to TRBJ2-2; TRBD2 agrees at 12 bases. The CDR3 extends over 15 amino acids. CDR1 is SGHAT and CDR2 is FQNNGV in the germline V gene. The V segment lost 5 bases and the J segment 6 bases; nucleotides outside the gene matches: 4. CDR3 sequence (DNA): TGTGCCAGCAGCCGGGGGACTAGCGGGCCCGGGGAGCTGTTTTTT. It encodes CASSRGTSGPGELFF.

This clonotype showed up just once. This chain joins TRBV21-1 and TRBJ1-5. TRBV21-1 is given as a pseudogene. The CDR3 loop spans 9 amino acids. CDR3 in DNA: TGTGCCAGCAGCATTATCCAGCATTTT. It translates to CASSIIQHF.

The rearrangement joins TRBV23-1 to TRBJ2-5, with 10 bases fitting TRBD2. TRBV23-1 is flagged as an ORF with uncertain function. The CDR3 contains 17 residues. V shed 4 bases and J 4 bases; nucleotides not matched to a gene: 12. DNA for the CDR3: TGCGCCAGCAGTCTTACCCATAACCTAGCGGGAGTAGAGACCCAGTACTTC. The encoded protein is CASSLTHNLAGVETQYF.

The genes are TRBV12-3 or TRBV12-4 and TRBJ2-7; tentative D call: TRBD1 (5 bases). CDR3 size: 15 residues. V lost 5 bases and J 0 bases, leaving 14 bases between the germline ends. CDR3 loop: CASSPSGHSSYEQYF. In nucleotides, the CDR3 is TGTGCCAGCAGTCCATCTGGACATAGCTCCTACGAGCAGTACTTC.

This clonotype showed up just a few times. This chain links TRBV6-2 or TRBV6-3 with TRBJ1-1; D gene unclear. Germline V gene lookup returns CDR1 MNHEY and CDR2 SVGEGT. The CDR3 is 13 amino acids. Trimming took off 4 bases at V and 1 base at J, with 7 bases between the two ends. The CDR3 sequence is CASSLGENTEAFF. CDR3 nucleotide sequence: TGTGCCAGCAGTTTGGGAGAGAACACTGAAGCTTTCTTT.

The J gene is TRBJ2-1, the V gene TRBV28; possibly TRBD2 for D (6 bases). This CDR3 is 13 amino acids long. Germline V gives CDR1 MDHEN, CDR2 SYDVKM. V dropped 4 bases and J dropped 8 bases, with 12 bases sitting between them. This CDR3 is CASSWGVGDEQFF. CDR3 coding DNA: TGTGCCAGCAGTTGGGGGGTAGGCGATGAGCAGTTCTTC. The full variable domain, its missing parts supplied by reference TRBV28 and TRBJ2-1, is DVKVTQSSRYLVKRTGEKVFLECVQDMDHENMFWYRQDPGLGLRLIYFSYDVKMKEKGDIPEGYSVSREKKERFSLILESASTNQTSMYLCASSWGVGDEQFFGPGTRLTVL.

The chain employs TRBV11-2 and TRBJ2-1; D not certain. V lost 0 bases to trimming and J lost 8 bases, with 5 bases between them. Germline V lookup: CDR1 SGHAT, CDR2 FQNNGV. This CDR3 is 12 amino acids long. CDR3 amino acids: CASSLDVHEQFF. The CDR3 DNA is TGTGCCAGCAGCTTAGATGTTCATGAGCAGTTCTTC.

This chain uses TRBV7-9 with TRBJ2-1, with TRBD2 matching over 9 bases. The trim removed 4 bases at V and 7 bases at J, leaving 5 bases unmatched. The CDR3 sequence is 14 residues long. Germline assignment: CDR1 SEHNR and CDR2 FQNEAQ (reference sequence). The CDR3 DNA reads TGTGCCAGCAGCTCGACTAGCGGCCCGAATGAGCAGTTCTTC. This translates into CASSSTSGPNEQFF.

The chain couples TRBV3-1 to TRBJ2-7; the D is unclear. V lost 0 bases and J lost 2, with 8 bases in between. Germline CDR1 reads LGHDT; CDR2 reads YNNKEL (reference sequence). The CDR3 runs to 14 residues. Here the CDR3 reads CASSQEETPYEQYF. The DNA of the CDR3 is TGTGCCAGCAGCCAAGAAGAGACTCCCTACGAGCAGTACTTC.

CDR3: CSASPGGYEQYF. The CDR3 nucleotides are TGCAGTGCCAGCCCGGGGGGGTACGAGCAGTACTTC. The V and J genes are TRBV20-1 and TRBJ2-7, with 8 positions matching TRBD2. The CDR3 spans 12 residues. The germline gives CDR1 DFQATT, CDR2 SNEGSKA (reference sequence). Losses at the gene ends were 6 bases for V and 4 bases for J; bases not matched to a gene: 5.